These 18 T cell receptor beta chains came from one sample sequenced in a study of OX40 agonist ivuxolimab in advanced cancers. Only in-frame clones appear in the TCRdb table, and some are missing; sequencing was by immunoSEQ multiplex PCR. The table records some 30,000 clones, roughly 76% of them present only once. This specimen consisted of CD4+ or CD8+ T cells sorted from blood, obtained in a trial of the OX40 agonist ivuxolimab. The receptors were gathered from an adult with an advanced solid tumor such as melanoma, head and neck, liver or kidney cancer.

CDR3 sequence (DNA): TGTGCCAGCAGTGCGCTAGCGAGCAAGCAGTTCTTC. It specifies CASSALASKQFF. The chain carries TRBV25-1 and TRBJ2-1, with D possibly TRBD2 on 6 matching bases. Germline V CDR1 and CDR2: MGHDK, SYGVNS. The V and J ends lost 4 bases and 11 bases respectively, with 12 bases between them. This CDR3 comprises 12 residues.

The chain is built from TRBV19 and TRBJ1-2; no firm D call. Germline V gene data show CDR1 as LNHDA and CDR2 as SQIVND (reference sequence). The V end lost 5 bases, the J end lost 0 bases, and 16 bases lay between the germline ends. This CDR3 is 16 amino acids long. The CDR3 here is CASSSGPGSPNYGYTF. DNA of the CDR3: TGTGCCAGTAGTTCAGGTCCGGGGAGCCCTAACTATGGCTACACCTTC. Supplemented by reference TRBV19 and TRBJ1-2, the full variable domain reads DGGITQSPKYLFRKEGQNVTLSCEQNLNHDAMYWYRQDPGQGLRLIYYSQIVNDFQKGDIAEGYSVSREKKESFPLTVTSAQKNPTAFYLCASSSGPGSPNYGYTFGSGTRLTVV.

The V gene is TRBV5-1, the J gene TRBJ1-3, with TRBD1 matching 10 bases. The CDR3 is 15 amino acids. Germline CDR1 reads SGHRS; CDR2 reads YFSETQ. Unmatched junction bases numbered 2, after V lost 1 base and J lost 4 bases. The CDR3 nucleotides are TGCGCCAGCAGCTTGTTGACAGGGGGCGGAAACACCATATATTTT. Protein: CASSLLTGGGNTIYF.

As DNA, the CDR3 is TGTGCCAGCAGCTTAGAGAGGGGGTGGGACGAGCAGTACTTC. It is translated as CASSLERGWDEQYF. V and J are TRBV7-8 and TRBJ2-7, with D possibly TRBD1 on 6 matching bases. Germline V gives CDR1 SGHVS, CDR2 FQNEAQ. The CDR3 covers 14 residues. V was cut by 1 base and J by 5 bases, with 12 bases left in between.

The chain has TRBV5-1 and TRBJ2-1; D possibly corresponds to TRBD1 (5 bases). This CDR3 comprises 14 residues. The ends were cut back, 3 bases at V and 8 bases at J, with 15 bases in the middle. CDR1 is SGHRS and CDR2 is YFSETQ in the germline V gene. CDR3 loop: CASSYRQLQDEQFF. The CDR3, as DNA: TGCGCCAGCAGCTACCGACAGTTGCAGGATGAGCAGTTCTTC.

V usage is TRBV19 and J usage is TRBJ2-5; D is perhaps TRBD2 (5 bases). CDR1 and CDR2 (germline): LNHDA, SQIVND (reference sequence). The CDR3 is made up of 12 amino acids. V shed 3 bases and J shed 5 bases, with 7 bases lying between them. CDR3 sequence reads: CASSIRGETQYF. The DNA for the CDR3 is TGTGCCAGTAGTATTAGAGGGGAGACCCAGTACTTC.

The chain is built from TRBV28 and TRBJ2-7; TRBD1 matches 10 bases. The CDR3 has 15 amino acids. Per germline, CDR1 MDHEN and CDR2 SYDVKM. J lost 4 bases, V lost 5 bases, and 8 bases had no gene match. DNA of the CDR3: TGTGCCAGCAGTATCGACAGGGGGCGACTATACGAGCAGTACTTC. It specifies CASSIDRGRLYEQYF.

The genes are TRBV7-9 and TRBJ2-1; 7 bases map to TRBD1. There are 16 residues in the CDR3. J was trimmed by 8 bases and V by 5 bases; bases with no gene match: 15. Germline V gene lookup returns CDR1 SEHNR and CDR2 FQNEAQ (reference sequence). The CDR3 loop reads CASSPRQGKIFDEQFF. The CDR3 bases are TGTGCCAGCAGCCCTCGACAGGGTAAGATATTCGATGAGCAGTTCTTC.

The chain uses TRBV9 and TRBJ1-3, with D uncertain. Trimming took off 4 bases at V and 0 bases at J, with 14 bases between the two ends. This CDR3 has 16 residues. Germline loops: CDR1 SGDLS, CDR2 YYNGEE. In nucleotides, the CDR3 is TGTGCCAGCAGCTACGACGCAACTTACTCTGGAAACACCATATATTTT. Encoded protein: CASSYDATYSGNTIYF.

V usage is TRBV28 and J usage is TRBJ2-5; tentative D call: TRBD1 (5 bases). The CDR3 length is 13 residues. Deletions cut 7 bases from V and 3 bases from J, with 12 bases between. CDR1 is MDHEN, CDR2 SYDVKM, per germline. CDR3 protein: CASIPGREETQYF. CDR3 in DNA: TGTGCCAGCATACCGGGCAGGGAAGAGACCCAGTACTTC.

V gene TRBV5-4 combines with J gene TRBJ2-2; TRBD1 is a possible D gene (5 bases). Deletions cut 3 bases from V and 5 bases from J, with 8 bases between. This CDR3 spans 13 amino acids. CDR1 and CDR2 from the germline V gene are SGHNT and YYREEE (reference sequence). CDR3 in amino acids: CASSSQGTGELFF. DNA of the CDR3: TGTGCCAGCAGCTCGCAGGGAACCGGGGAGCTGTTTTTT. Supplemented by reference TRBV5-4 and TRBJ2-2, the full variable domain reads ETGVTQSPTHLIKTRGQQVTLRCSSQSGHNTVSWYQQALGQGPQFIFQYYREEENGRGNFPPRFSGLQFPNYSSELNVNALELDDSALYLCASSSQGTGELFFGEGSRLTVL.

The chain uses TRBV27 and TRBJ2-3; TRBD1 or TRBD2 may be the D gene (6 bases each). Trimming pared 7 bases from V and 0 bases from J, leaving 17 bases between. The CDR3 is 16 residues long. The germline gives CDR1 MNHEY, CDR2 SMNVEV (reference sequence). Written as DNA, the CDR3 is TGTGCCAGCACCTCAAAAGGGGGGTTTAGCACAGATACGCAGTATTTT. Its translation is CASTSKGGFSTDTQYF.

This clone was recorded a few times. The J gene is TRBJ1-2, the V gene TRBV9; D not resolved. The V end was cut by 3 bases, the J end by 8 bases, with 11 bases between. From germline, CDR1 is SGDLS and CDR2 YYNGEE. The CDR3 has 12 amino acids. The CDR3 protein is CASSESSRGYTF. The CDR3 DNA sequence: TGTGCCAGCAGCGAGTCAAGCCGCGGCTACACCTTC.

The chain is built from TRBV2 and TRBJ1-1; TRBD1 matches 9 bases. The CDR3 runs to 13 residues. Trimming at V came to 4 bases and at J to 14 bases, leaving 11 bases not matched to a gene. In germline, CDR1 is SNHLY, CDR2 FYNNEI. CDR3 DNA sequence: TGTGCCAGCAGTGCCTCGGGACAGGGCGCGGTGTTCTTT. Translation: CASSASGQGAVFF.

This clone has just one count. V and J are TRBV9 and TRBJ2-4, with D possibly called TRBD1 or TRBD2 (5 bases each). This CDR3 has 13 amino acids. Germline-derived CDR1 and CDR2 are SGDLS and YYNGEE. Trimming cost V 5 bases and J 8 bases, with 14 bases left between them. The CDR3 reads CASSLQGEDIQYF. CDR3 sequence (DNA): TGTGCCAGCAGTCTCCAGGGAGAAGACATTCAGTACTTC.

The chain is built from TRBV27 and TRBJ2-5; perhaps TRBD2 as D (5 bases). Germline V gives CDR1 MNHEY, CDR2 SMNVEV (reference sequence). The CDR3 spans 11 residues. The germline V and J ends were trimmed by 8 bases and 5 bases, with 9 bases remaining between them. The CDR3 here is CASGRTETQYF. In nucleotides, the CDR3 is TGTGCCAGCGGACGGACTGAGACCCAGTACTTC.

This clone occurred a few times. This CDR3 is also generated by other DNA sequences in the sample. This chain joins TRBV5-4 and TRBJ2-7, with TRBD2 as a possible D gene (6 bases). The CDR3 spans 17 residues. Germline CDR1 reads SGHNT; CDR2 reads YYREEE (reference sequence). The ends were cut back, 0 bases at V and 1 base at J, with 17 bases in the middle. Written as DNA, the CDR3 is TGTGCCAGCAGCTTGGCCGCGGGGAGCGGTCCTTCCTACGAGCAGTACTTC. Translating it yields CASSLAAGSGPSYEQYF.

The V and J genes are TRBV11-2 and TRBJ2-6, with D perhaps matching TRBD1 (6 bases). Trimming cost V 4 bases and J 4 bases, with 8 bases left between them. CDR1 and CDR2 from the germline V gene are SGHAT and FQNNGV. The CDR3 sequence is 14 residues long. As DNA, the CDR3 is TGTGCCAGCAGCTGGGGGCAAGGGGCCAACGTCCTGACTTTC. It yields the protein CASSWGQGANVLTF.